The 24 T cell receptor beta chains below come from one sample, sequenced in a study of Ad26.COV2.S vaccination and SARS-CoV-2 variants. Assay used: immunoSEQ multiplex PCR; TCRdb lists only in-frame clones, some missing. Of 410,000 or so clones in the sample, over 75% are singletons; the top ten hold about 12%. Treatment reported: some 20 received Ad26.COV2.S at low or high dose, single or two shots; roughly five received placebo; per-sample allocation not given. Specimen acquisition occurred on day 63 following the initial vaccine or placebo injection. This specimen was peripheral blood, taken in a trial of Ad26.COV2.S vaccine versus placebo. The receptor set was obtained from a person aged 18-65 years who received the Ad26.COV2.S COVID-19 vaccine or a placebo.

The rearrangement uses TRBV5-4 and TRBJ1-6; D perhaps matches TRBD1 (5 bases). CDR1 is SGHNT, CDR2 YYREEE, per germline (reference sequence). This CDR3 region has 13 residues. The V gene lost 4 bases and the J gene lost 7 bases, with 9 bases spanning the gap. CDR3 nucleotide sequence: TGTGCCAGCAGCAGGGACGGGAATTCACCCCTCCACTTT. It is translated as CASSRDGNSPLHF.

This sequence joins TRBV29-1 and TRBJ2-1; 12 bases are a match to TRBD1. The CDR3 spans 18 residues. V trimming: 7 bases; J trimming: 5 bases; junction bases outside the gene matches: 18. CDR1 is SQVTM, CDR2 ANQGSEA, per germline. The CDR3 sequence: CSGGGDRGPAQPNNEQFF. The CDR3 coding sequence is TGCAGCGGGGGAGGGGACAGGGGGCCTGCTCAACCGAACAATGAGCAGTTCTTC.

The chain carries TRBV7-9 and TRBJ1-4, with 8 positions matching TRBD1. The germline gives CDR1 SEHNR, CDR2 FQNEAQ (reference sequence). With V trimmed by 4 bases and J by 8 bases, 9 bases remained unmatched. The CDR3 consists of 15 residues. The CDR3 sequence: CASSSGQGRREKLFF. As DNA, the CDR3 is TGTGCCAGCAGCTCTGGACAGGGTCGTCGGGAAAAACTGTTTTTT. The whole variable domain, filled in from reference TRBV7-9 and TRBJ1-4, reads DTGVSQNPRHKITKRGQNVTFRCDPISEHNRLYWYRQTLGQGPEFLTYFQNEAQLEKSRLLSDRFSAERPKGSFSTLEIQRTEQGDSAMYLCASSSGQGRREKLFFGSGTQLSVL.

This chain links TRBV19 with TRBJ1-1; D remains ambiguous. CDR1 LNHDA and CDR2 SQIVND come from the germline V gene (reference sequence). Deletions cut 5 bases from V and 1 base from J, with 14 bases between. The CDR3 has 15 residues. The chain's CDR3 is CASSLGHTRNTEAFF. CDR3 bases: TGTGCCAGTAGTCTCGGGCATACAAGGAACACTGAAGCTTTCTTT.

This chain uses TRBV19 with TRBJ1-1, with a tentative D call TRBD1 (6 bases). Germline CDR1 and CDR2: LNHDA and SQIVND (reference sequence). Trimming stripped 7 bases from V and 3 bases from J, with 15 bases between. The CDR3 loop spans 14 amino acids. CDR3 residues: CASTPGDTYTEAFF. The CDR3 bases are TGTGCCAGTACCCCGGGGGACACGTACACTGAAGCTTTCTTT.

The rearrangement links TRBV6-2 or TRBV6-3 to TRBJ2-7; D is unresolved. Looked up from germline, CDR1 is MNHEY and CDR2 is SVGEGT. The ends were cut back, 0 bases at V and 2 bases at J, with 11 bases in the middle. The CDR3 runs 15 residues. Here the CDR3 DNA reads TGTGCCAGCAGTTACTCGGGCAGGACCCCCTACGAGCAGTACTTC. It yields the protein CASSYSGRTPYEQYF.

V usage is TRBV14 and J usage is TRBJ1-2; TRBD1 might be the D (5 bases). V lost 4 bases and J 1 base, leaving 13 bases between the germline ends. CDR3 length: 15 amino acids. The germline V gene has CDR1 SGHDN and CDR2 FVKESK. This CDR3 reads CASSPRQGDNYGYTF. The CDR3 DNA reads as TGTGCCAGCAGCCCCCGGCAGGGTGATAACTATGGCTACACCTTC.

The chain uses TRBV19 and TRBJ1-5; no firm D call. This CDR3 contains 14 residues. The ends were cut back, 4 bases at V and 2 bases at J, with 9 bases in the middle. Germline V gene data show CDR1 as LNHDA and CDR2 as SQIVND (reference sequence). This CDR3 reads CASSNVGGNQPQHF. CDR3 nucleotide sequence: TGTGCCAGTAGTAATGTTGGGGGCAATCAGCCCCAGCATTTT.

CDR3 in DNA: TGTGCCAGCAGCGTAGGCGGGACTAGCGGGAGTTGGTACGAGCAGTACTTC. Amino acid sequence: CASSVGGTSGSWYEQYF. The chain couples TRBV9 to TRBJ2-7; TRBD2 matches 14 bases. The CDR3 is 17 amino acids. In germline, CDR1 is SGDLS, CDR2 YYNGEE. V lost 0 bases to trimming and J lost 4 bases; unmatched junction nucleotides: 6.

CDR3 in amino acids: CASSLASGANTEAFF. The CDR3 bases are TGTGCCAGCAGCTTAGCGTCAGGGGCGAACACTGAAGCTTTCTTT. The chain has TRBV7-2 and TRBJ1-1, with D maybe TRBD1 (6 bases). V shed 0 bases and J shed 1 base, with 9 bases lying between them. The CDR3 loop spans 15 amino acids. The germline CDR1 and CDR2 sequences are SGHTA and FQGNSA.

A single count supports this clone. The CDR3 loop is CASSQPTSDTQYF. In DNA form, the CDR3 reads TGCGCCAGCAGCCAACCTACTAGCGATACGCAGTATTTT. The chain links TRBV4-1 to TRBJ2-3, with D possibly matching TRBD2 (6 bases). V was shortened by 2 bases and J by 6 bases, with 9 bases between the two germline ends. The CDR3 has 13 amino acids. Germline-derived CDR1 and CDR2 are MGHRA and YSYEKL.

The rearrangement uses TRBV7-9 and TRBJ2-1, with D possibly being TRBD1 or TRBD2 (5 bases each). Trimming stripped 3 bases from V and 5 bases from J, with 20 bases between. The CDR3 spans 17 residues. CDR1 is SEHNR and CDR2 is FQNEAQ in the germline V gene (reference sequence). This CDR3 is CASSLKWGGQGDNEQFF. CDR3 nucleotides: TGTGCCAGCAGCTTGAAATGGGGCGGGCAGGGAGACAATGAGCAGTTCTTC.

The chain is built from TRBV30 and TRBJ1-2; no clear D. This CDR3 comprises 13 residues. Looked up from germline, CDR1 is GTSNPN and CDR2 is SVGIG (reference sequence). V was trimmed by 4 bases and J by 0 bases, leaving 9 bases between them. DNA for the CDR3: TGTGCCTGGAAAGTGAGAGCTAACTATGGCTACACCTTC. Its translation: CAWKVRANYGYTF.

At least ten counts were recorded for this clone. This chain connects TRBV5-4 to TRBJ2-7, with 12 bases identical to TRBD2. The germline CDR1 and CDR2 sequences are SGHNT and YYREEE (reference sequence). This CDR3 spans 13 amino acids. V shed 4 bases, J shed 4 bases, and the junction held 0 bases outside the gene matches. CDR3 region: CASSGTSGYEQYF. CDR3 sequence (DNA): TGTGCCAGCAGCGGGACTAGCGGGTACGAGCAGTACTTC.

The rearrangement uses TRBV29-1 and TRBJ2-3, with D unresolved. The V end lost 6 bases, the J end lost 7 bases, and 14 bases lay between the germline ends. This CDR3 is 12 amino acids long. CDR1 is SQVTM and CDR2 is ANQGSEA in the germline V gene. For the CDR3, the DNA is TGCAGCGTCACGGTCCCTATGAATACGCAGTATTTT. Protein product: CSVTVPMNTQYF.

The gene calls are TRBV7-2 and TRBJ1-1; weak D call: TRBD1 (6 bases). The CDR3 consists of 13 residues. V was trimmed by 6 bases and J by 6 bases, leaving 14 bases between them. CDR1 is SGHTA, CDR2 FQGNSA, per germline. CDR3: CASRLQGRAEAFF. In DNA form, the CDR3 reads TGTGCCAGCAGACTTCAGGGGCGGGCTGAAGCTTTCTTT.

This CDR3 is CAGNVGRTDEQFF. As DNA, the CDR3 is TGTGCCGGCAATGTTGGGAGAACGGATGAGCAGTTCTTC. The chain links TRBV30 to TRBJ2-1; a weak D match, TRBD2 (5 bases). Trimming took 8 bases from V and 8 from J, leaving 19 bases between them. The germline CDR1 and CDR2 sequences are GTSNPN and SVGIG (reference sequence). This CDR3 spans 13 amino acids.

CDR3 region: CASSQTWGDSYEQYF. The CDR3 nucleotides read TGTGCCAGCAGCCAGACCTGGGGAGACTCCTACGAGCAGTACTTC. The gene calls are TRBV4-2 and TRBJ2-7; the D gene is possibly TRBD2 (5 bases). Germline V gives CDR1 LGHNA, CDR2 YNFKEQ. The length of the CDR3 is 15 residues. Trimming cost V 3 bases and J 0 bases, with 12 bases left between them.

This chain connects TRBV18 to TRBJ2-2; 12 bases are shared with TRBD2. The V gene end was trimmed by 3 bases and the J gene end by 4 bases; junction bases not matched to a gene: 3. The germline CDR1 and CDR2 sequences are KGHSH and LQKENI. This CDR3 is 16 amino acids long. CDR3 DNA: TGTGCCAGCTCACCTCTAGCGGGAGGGATCACCGGGGAGCTGTTTTTT. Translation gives CASSPLAGGITGELFF.

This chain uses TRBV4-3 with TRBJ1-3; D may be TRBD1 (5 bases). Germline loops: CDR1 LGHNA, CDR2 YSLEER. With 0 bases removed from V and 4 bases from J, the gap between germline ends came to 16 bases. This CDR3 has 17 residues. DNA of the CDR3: TGCGCCAGCAGCCAAGACACGACAGTCGTCTTGGGAAACACCATATATTTT. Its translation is CASSQDTTVVLGNTIYF.

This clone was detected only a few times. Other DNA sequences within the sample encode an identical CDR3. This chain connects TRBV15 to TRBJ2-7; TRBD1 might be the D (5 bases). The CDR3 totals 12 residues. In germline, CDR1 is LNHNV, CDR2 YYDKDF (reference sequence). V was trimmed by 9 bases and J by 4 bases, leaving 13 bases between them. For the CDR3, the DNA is TGTGCCACTCGAGGACAATCGTACGAGCAGTACTTC. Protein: CATRGQSYEQYF.

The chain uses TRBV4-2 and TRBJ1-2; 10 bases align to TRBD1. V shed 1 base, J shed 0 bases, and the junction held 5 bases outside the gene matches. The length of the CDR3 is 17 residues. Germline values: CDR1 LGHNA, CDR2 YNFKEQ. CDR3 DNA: TGTGCCAGCAGCCAAGGTGGACAGGGGGGTACTAACTATGGCTACACCTTC. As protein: CASSQGGQGGTNYGYTF.

The CDR3 DNA reads as TGTGCCAGCAGCTCCCCCGGCCTTGGGGCCAACGTCCTGACTTTC. It specifies CASSSPGLGANVLTF. The rearrangement joins TRBV7-9 to TRBJ2-6; D is undetermined. The length of the CDR3 is 15 residues. Germline loops: CDR1 SEHNR, CDR2 FQNEAQ (reference sequence). Between the trimmed V and J ends, which lost 4 bases and 3 bases, there was a span of 10 bases.

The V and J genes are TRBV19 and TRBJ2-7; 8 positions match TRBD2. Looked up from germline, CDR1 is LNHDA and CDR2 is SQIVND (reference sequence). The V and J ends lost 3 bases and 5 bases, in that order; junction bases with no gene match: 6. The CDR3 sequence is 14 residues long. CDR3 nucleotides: TGTGCCAGTAGTATTGCGGGGGGCTTCCACGAGCAGTACTTC. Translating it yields CASSIAGGFHEQYF.